These 13 T cell receptor beta chains came from one sample sequenced in a study of T cells after yellow fever vaccination. TCRdb passed the 5' RACE reads through MiXCR, listing each CDR3 protein once. The sample has about 74,000 distinct CDR3 sequences; 7.1% are singletons. The material was CD8+ T cells sorted from PBMCs, obtained 5 to 6 days after the first yellow fever vaccination. These receptors came from a young man who received the YFV17D yellow fever vaccine.

This clonotype was detected a few times. The chain has TRBV20-1 and TRBJ2-7; D is unresolved. V lost 2 bases and J lost 1, with 12 bases in between. Germline values: CDR1 DFQATT, CDR2 SNEGSKA (reference sequence). CDR3 length: 14 amino acids. The CDR3 protein is CSARSGDGSYEQYV. CDR3 coding DNA: TGCAGTGCTAGATCTGGCGACGGATCCTACGAGCAGTACGTC.

This clonotype was observed a handful of times. The chain joins TRBV5-1 to TRBJ2-7; no clear D gene. Per germline, CDR1 SGHRS and CDR2 YFSETQ. The ends were cut back, 0 bases at V and 0 bases at J, with 13 bases in the middle. The CDR3 is 16 amino acids. CDR3 in DNA: TGCGCCAGCAGCTTGGCAGATCGCCCCCACTCCTACGAGCAGTACTTC. Its translation: CASSLADRPHSYEQYF.

This clonotype was detected a few times. The chain combines TRBV12-3 or TRBV12-4 with TRBJ2-5, with D perhaps TRBD2 (5 bases). The CDR3 is 16 residues long. V was shortened by 3 bases and J by 2 bases, with 16 bases between the two germline ends. The DNA for the CDR3 is TGTGCCAGCAGTTTGTCTAGCCAAAACCTTCAAGAGACCCAGTACTTC. Translating it yields CASSLSSQNLQETQYF.

This clonotype showed up many times. The V and J genes are TRBV25-1 and TRBJ2-1; D not resolved. The CDR3 has 13 amino acids. V shed 7 bases and J shed 0 bases, with 7 bases lying between them. Looked up from germline, CDR1 is MGHDK and CDR2 is SYGVNS. CDR3 sequence: CASKVGSYNEQFF. In DNA form, the CDR3 reads TGTGCCAGCAAGGTCGGCTCCTACAATGAGCAGTTCTTC.

This clonotype was seen a few times. The chain is built from TRBV7-2 and TRBJ2-3; the match to TRBD2 covers 8 bases. Germline CDR1 is SGHTA and CDR2 is FQGNSA. This CDR3 is 16 amino acids long. J lost 0 bases, V lost 6 bases, and 8 bases had no gene match. The CDR3 protein is CASSRDGGGSTDTQYF. The DNA of the CDR3 is TGTGCCAGCAGTCGCGACGGGGGGGGAAGCACAGATACGCAGTATTTT.

This clonotype was seen a handful of times. The DNA for the CDR3 is TGTGCCATCAGTGAGGGGGGAGTCCAAGAGACCCAGTACTTC. Amino acids: CAISEGGVQETQYF. The chain couples TRBV10-3 to TRBJ2-5; possibly TRBD1 or TRBD2 for D (5 bases each). Germline-derived CDR1 and CDR2 are ENHRY and SYGVKD. This CDR3 is 14 amino acids long. The V and J ends lost 2 bases and 1 base respectively, with 8 bases between them.

In this sample, this clonotype turned up a few times. The rearrangement uses TRBV6-5 and TRBJ2-1; D could derive from TRBD1 or TRBD2 (5 bases each). Looked up from germline, CDR1 is MNHEY and CDR2 is SVGAGI. Deletions cut 2 bases from V and 0 bases from J, with 11 bases between. This CDR3 spans 16 amino acids. The CDR3 spells CASSYEGFYSYNEQFF. CDR3 coding DNA: TGTGCCAGCAGTTACGAGGGGTTTTACTCCTACAATGAGCAGTTCTTC.

As for this clonotype: At one of its ends the junction is not consistent with the germline gene, which may arise from a read error. V and J are TRBV7-7 and TRBJ2-3; 7 bases are shared with TRBD1. Germline V lookup: CDR1 SSHAT, CDR2 FNYEAQ (reference sequence). The CDR3 length is 14 residues. CDR3 loop: CASSSKGTADTQYF. CDR3 in DNA: TGTGCTAGCAGCTCGAAAGGGACAGCAGATACGCAGTATTTT.

This clonotype was counted between two and nine times. This chain joins TRBV4-3 and TRBJ2-5; D is unclear. CDR1 and CDR2 from the germline V gene are LGHNA and YSLEER. With 4 bases removed from V and 5 bases from J, the gap between germline ends came to 11 bases. This CDR3 is 13 amino acids long. Here the CDR3 reads CASSLVLRETQYF. The CDR3 DNA follows: TGCGCCAGCAGCCTTGTACTCCGCGAGACCCAGTACTTC.

J is TRBJ2-3 and V is TRBV12-5; D gene uncertain. The CDR3 contains 16 residues. V gave up 10 bases and J gave up 0 bases, with 20 bases separating them. Germline V gene sequence: CDR1 LGHNT, CDR2 FRNRAP. The CDR3 region is CATSLATGPSTDTQYF. The CDR3 nucleotides are TGTGCTACCTCTCTCGCAACCGGCCCTAGCACAGATACGCAGTATTTT.

This clonotype was seen at least ten times. The chain couples TRBV19 to TRBJ2-7, with 10 bases matching TRBD1. The CDR3 sequence is 14 residues long. The ends lost 6 bases at V and 5 bases at J; junction bases unmatched: 7. Germline CDR1 LNHDA, CDR2 SQIVND (reference sequence). The DNA of the CDR3 is TGTGCCAGTAGACCCGGGACAGGGGCCAACGAGCAGTACTTC. It encodes CASRPGTGANEQYF.

This clonotype was detected many times. V is TRBV5-6 and J is TRBJ1-1; 9 bases are a match to TRBD1. CDR3 length: 14 amino acids. Germline loops: CDR1 SGHDT, CDR2 YYEEEE. V lost 2 bases, J lost 4 bases, and 3 bases stayed unmatched. This CDR3 is CASSFGQGSTEAFF. Written as DNA, the CDR3 is TGTGCCAGCAGCTTTGGACAGGGGAGCACTGAAGCTTTCTTT.

The chain links TRBV7-9 to TRBJ1-4; no reliable D call. Germline CDR1 and CDR2: SEHNR and FQNEAQ (reference sequence). V lost 5 bases and J lost 7, with 17 bases in between. The CDR3 runs to 15 residues. The DNA for the CDR3 is TGTGCCAGCAGCCCGACTAAAACCGCCTTTGAAAAACTGTTTTTT. Its protein product is CASSPTKTAFEKLFF.